The sequence of this T cell receptor (beta chain) was determined in a study of post-analysis software for immune sequencing data (dated by TCRdb to the mid-2010s). Regarding the research as a whole: Recorded disease courses included relapsing-remitting, secondary progressive and progressive-relapsing multiple sclerosis, with some patients lacking subtype annotation. Patient repertoires were compared against ten to eleven previously published healthy control repertoires from donors aged 6 to 25 years. A subset of samples was prepared in parallel using single-end sample barcoding, then pooled and co-amplified after Illumina adapter ligation. Points the paper makes about the study in general: Patients showed significantly higher frequencies than controls for about five TRBV segments, among them TRBV5-6, TRBV5-1 and TRBV20-1. Direct clustering with F measure showed strong co-clustering of samples prepared in the same batch, prompting a batch-effect correction. Normalized Chao1 diversity was significantly lower in multiple sclerosis patients than controls, suggesting substantial peripheral T-cell clonal expansion. The control group was slightly older than the multiple sclerosis patient group.

V is cut by 6 bases and J by 6 bases, and the space between the germline ends is 18 bases. Taken from cysteine to phenylalanine, the CDR3 has 14 residues. Only CDR3 DNA remains: 42 bases, in frame from the first base. CDR1 ENHRY and CDR2 SYGVKD are derived from the germline V gene. On this clonotype itself: No antigen is known for it. The record has no base qualities; no much larger clone is one base away.

Receptor amplification or capture employed PCR. This sample was sequenced with an Illumina HiSeq 2500. To reduce PCR and sequencing biases, unique molecular identifiers were built into the TCR beta cDNA libraries. Every 1 to 10 million input T cells yielded about 500,000 cDNA molecules, meaning each molecule approximated one T cell. Patient libraries were prepared and sequenced with the same protocol used for the earlier healthy control dataset. Within a given batch, samples were prepared together, multiplexed and sequenced on the same HiSeq lane. The authors' pipeline ran thus. MIGEC was used to process the raw barcoded reads, and molecular identifier groups with only a single read were discarded before consensus assembly and CDR3 extraction. Clonotype tables were post-analysed with VDJtools, normalizing diversity by down-sampling all datasets to the smallest sample size. Repertoire overlap clustering matched CDR3 amino acid but not nucleotide sequences to correct batch-related cross-sample contamination. TCRdb reran the public reads through fastp at Q25 and MiXCR, keeping productive beta chains. A single entry per CDR3 protein holds the most common genes and DNA from its merged rows. The V and J calls were determined by TCRdb, not by the authors. A total of roughly 870,000 distinct CDR3 sequences appear in this sample, around 50% of them only once. The top ten clones comprise approximately 4.4% of the sample.

TCR beta repertoires were profiled from peripheral blood of over 10 young patients with multiple sclerosis to demonstrate the VDJtools post-analysis software. The multiple sclerosis patients were children and adolescents ranging in age from roughly 6 to 16 years. Specimen: blood. This receptor was identified in a girl aged 5-17 years with multiple sclerosis. This chain joins TRBV10-3 to TRBJ2-7; confidence is insufficient to name the D gene. The CDR3 protein: CAISPLSEAGEQYF. The DNA sequence is TGTGCCATCAGCCCCCTCAGCGAAGCTGGCGAGCAGTACTTC.